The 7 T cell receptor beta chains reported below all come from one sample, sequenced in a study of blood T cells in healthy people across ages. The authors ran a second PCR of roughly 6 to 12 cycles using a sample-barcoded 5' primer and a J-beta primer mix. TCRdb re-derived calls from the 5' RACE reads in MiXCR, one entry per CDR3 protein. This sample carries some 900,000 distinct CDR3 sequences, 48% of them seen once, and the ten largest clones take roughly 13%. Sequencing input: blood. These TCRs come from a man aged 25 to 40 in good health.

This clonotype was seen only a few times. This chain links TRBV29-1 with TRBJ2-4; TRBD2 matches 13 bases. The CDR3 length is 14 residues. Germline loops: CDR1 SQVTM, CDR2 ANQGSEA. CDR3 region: CSGLAGVSKNIQYF. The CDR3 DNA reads TGCAGTGGACTAGCGGGGGTATCCAAAAACATTCAGTACTTC.

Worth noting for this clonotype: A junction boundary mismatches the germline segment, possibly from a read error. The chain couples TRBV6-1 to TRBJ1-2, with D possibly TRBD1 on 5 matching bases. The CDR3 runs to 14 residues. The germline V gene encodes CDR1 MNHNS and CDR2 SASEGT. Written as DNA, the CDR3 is TGTGCCAGCAATGAACAGCCCGGGGGGTATGGCTACACCTTC. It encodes CASNEQPGGYGYTF.

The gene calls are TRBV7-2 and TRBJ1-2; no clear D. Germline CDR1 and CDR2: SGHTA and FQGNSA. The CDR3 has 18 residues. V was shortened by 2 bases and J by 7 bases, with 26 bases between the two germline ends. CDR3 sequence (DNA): TGTGCCAGCAGCTTATGGAGGGCCTCTTCGGGCGGTATCGGTGGCTACACCTTC. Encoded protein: CASSLWRASSGGIGGYTF.

This CDR3 reads CASSSQGQNIQYF. In DNA form, the CDR3 reads TGCGCCAGCAGCTCACAGGGGCAAAACATTCAGTACTTC. This chain links TRBV5-1 with TRBJ2-4; 7 bases are a match to TRBD1. The CDR3 totals 13 residues. Losses at the gene ends were 3 bases for V and 5 bases for J; bases not matched to a gene: 2. The germline V gene encodes CDR1 SGHRS and CDR2 YFSETQ.

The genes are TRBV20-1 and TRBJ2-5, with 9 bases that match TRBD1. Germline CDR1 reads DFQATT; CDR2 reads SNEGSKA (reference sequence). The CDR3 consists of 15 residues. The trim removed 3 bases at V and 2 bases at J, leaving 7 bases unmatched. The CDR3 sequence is CSASPGQGLQETQYF. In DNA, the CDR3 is TGCAGTGCTAGTCCGGGACAGGGTCTTCAAGAGACCCAGTACTTC.

CDR3 sequence (DNA): TGTGCCAGTAGTATCCGACAGGGGGCTACCTACGAGCAGTACTTC. This translates into CASSIRQGATYEQYF. The rearrangement links TRBV19 to TRBJ2-7; 10 bases agree with TRBD1. V lost 3 bases and J lost 2; bases outside the gene matches: 4. CDR3 length: 15 amino acids. Per the germline V gene, CDR1 is LNHDA and CDR2 is SQIVND (reference sequence).

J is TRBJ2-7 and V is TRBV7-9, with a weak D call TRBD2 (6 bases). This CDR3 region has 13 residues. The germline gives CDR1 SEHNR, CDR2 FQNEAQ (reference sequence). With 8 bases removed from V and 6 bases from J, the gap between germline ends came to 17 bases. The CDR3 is CASRESGESEQYF. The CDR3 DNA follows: TGTGCCAGCCGGGAGTCAGGAGAAAGCGAGCAGTACTTC.